The 3 T cell receptor beta chains below all came from one sample that was sequenced in a study of blood T cell repertoires in COVID-19 (TCRdb year 2020). Library preparation used the immunoSEQ multiplex PCR assay. The table was pulled from immuneACCESS by TCRdb, which kept in-frame rearrangements only. Such tables lose some clones; where checked, under half of the loss comes from unresolved V genes, and the rest has no known cause. The sample yields around 100,000 clones; approximately 69% were counted once. Of the sample, approximately 6.2% falls within the top ten clones. The sequencing sample was made of peripheral blood. The origin of the receptors is an elderly man with acute or convalescent COVID-19.

This clone was recorded at least ten times. The rearrangement links TRBV19 to TRBJ1-2; D is possibly TRBD1 (6 bases). Germline V CDR1 and CDR2: LNHDA, SQIVND (reference sequence). V dropped 5 bases and J dropped 7 bases, with 20 bases sitting between them. The CDR3 runs 15 residues. The CDR3 nucleotides are TGTGCCAGTAGTCAGGGGACGGACAAATTGGCTGGCTACACCTTC. Encoded protein: CASSQGTDKLAGYTF.

The rearrangement joins TRBV27 to TRBJ2-3; no firm D call. The V gene lost 3 bases and the J gene lost 1 base, with 5 bases spanning the gap. Germline V lookup: CDR1 MNHEY, CDR2 SMNVEV (reference sequence). This CDR3 contains 13 residues. The DNA for the CDR3 is TGTGCCAGCAGTTTCCTAGGCACAGATACGCAGTATTTT. As protein: CASSFLGTDTQYF.

This clone counts as medium-sized. This sequence joins TRBV9 and TRBJ2-1; the D is unclear. The CDR3 runs 13 residues. CDR1 is SGDLS, CDR2 YYNGEE, per germline. V lost 3 bases to trimming and J lost 6 bases, with 10 bases between them. The CDR3 DNA reads TGTGCCAGCAGCGGTGATTACAGCAATGAGCAGTTCTTC. This sequence encodes CASSGDYSNEQFF.